These T cell receptor beta chains were read from a single sample in a study of OX40 agonist ivuxolimab in advanced cancers. Some clones are missing from TCRdb's copy, which holds only in-frame ones; the method was immunoSEQ multiplex PCR. The table lists tens of thousands of clones, over 80% of them singletons. The material was CD4+ or CD8+ T cells sorted from blood, obtained in a trial of the OX40 agonist ivuxolimab. The receptors shown here come from an adult with an advanced solid tumor such as melanoma, head and neck, liver or kidney cancer. Each CDR3 is given without its conserved first and last residue. The order of the fields is clone size, V gene, J gene, CDR3 protein. Size is omitted from some rows. Given values are once, few, many or a class for expanded clones.

size: .; V: TRBV6-1; J: TRBJ2-5; CDR3: ASSTDGTSGETQY
size: .; V: TRBV5-6; J: TRBJ2-1; CDR3: ASSLGQYNEQF
size: .; V: TRBV7-9; J: TRBJ1-2; CDR3: ASSPGTGPNYGYT
size: .; V: TRBV13; J: TRBJ1-4; CDR3: ASSPDRDDPNEKLF
size: .; V: TRBV5-1; J: TRBJ2-7; CDR3: ASRKLAGGRGEQY
size: .; V: TRBV29-1; J: TRBJ2-7; CDR3: SVRTGGGYEQY
size: .; V: TRBV6-1; J: TRBJ1-2; CDR3: ASTLGEGAFYGYT
size: .; V: TRBV7-8; J: TRBJ2-3; CDR3: ASSSGSPGDTQY
size: once; V: TRBV5-1; J: TRBJ2-3; CDR3: ASSLGQFTDTQY
size: .; V: TRBV30; J: TRBJ1-5; CDR3: AWRREGGNQPQH
size: .; V: TRBV6-6; J: TRBJ2-1; CDR3: ASSYSGSEVEQF
size: few; V: TRBV6-1; J: TRBJ1-5; CDR3: ASSEAPGNQPQH
size: once; V: TRBV5-1; J: TRBJ2-2; CDR3: ASSPGRTGTNTGELF
size: .; V: TRBV9; J: TRBJ1-2; CDR3: ASSSSGRAYGYT
size: .; V: TRBV9; J: TRBJ2-7; CDR3: ASSPTDSGASYEQY
size: once; V: TRBV2; J: TRBJ2-1; CDR3: ASSGGTRGTNEQF
size: .; V: TRBV19; J: TRBJ2-3; CDR3: ASSMGQVLSTDTQY
size: few; V: TRBV7-2; J: TRBJ2-2; CDR3: ASPGRDRGLRGGELF
size: .; V: TRBV4-1; J: TRBJ1-4; CDR3: ASSQTLAGNEKLF
size: .; V: TRBV28; J: TRBJ1-4; CDR3: ASISTGGSQYEKLF
size: once; V: TRBV9; J: TRBJ2-3; CDR3: ASSLYQTSGNGDTQY
size: .; V: TRBV2; J: TRBJ1-1; CDR3: ASSPLTGLTEAF
size: .; V: TRBV28; J: TRBJ2-3; CDR3: ASKPRLAFGDTQY
size: .; V: TRBV4-2; J: TRBJ2-4; CDR3: ASSQARKGAELDIQY
size: .; V: TRBV6-6; J: TRBJ2-7; CDR3: ASSQNRGSTYEQY
size: .; V: TRBV2; J: TRBJ1-5; CDR3: ASSVDSPGQPQH
size: .; V: TRBV7-8; J: TRBJ2-7; CDR3: ASSLVSVSYEQY
size: .; V: TRBV6-5; J: TRBJ2-1; CDR3: ASSWRPGNEQF
size: .; V: TRBV7-9; J: TRBJ2-1; CDR3: ASSSTTGEQF